What follows describes a single TCR beta chain. With a J-beta primer mix and a sample-barcoded 5' primer, a second PCR ran about 7 to 12 cycles. The template-switch adaptor was a 5' adaptor with 12 random nucleotides. It tagged each cDNA molecule. MiXCR was run by TCRdb on the 5' RACE reads, yielding one entry per CDR3 protein. The profile shows fewer than 2,000,000 distinct CDR3 sequences, roughly 30% of them singletons. The sample belongs to a study of blood T cells in healthy people across ages. CDR3 length equals 15 residues. The V segment lost 1 base and the J segment 4 bases; nucleotides outside the gene matches: 5. Caucasian individuals from Russia who were healthy and aged about 6 to 95 acted as donors. Every sample yielded at least 6.5 million isolated PBMCs.

Sequenced material: blood. The sequence was obtained from a woman aged 30 to 39 in good health. The genes are TRBV12-3 or TRBV12-4 and TRBJ2-3; 7 bases agree with TRBD2. In DNA form, the CDR3 reads TGTGCCAGCAGTTTAGACGCGGGAGTGGCAGATACGCAGTATTTT. This codes for CASSLDAGVADTQYF.